These 14 T cell receptor beta chains share one sample of origin, sequenced in a study of CD8+ T cells in alopecia areata. Isolated RNA was reverse transcribed into cDNA used as the sequencing template. The repertoire was sequenced with immunoSEQ multiplex PCR; TCRdb's copy has only in-frame clones and lacks some. This table holds 120,000 or so clones, 30% to 40% found once. The sequencing sample was made of CD4+ T cells sorted from blood. The receptor set was obtained from a human donor with alopecia areata.

The V and J genes are TRBV5-1 and TRBJ2-1, with 9 nucleotides matching TRBD1. Germline loops: CDR1 SGHRS, CDR2 YFSETQ. The junction had 6 bases not matched to a gene; V was cut back by 2 bases and J by 3 bases. The CDR3 consists of 16 residues. The CDR3 spells CASSLGNRGRYNEQFF. The CDR3 coding sequence is TGCGCCAGCAGCTTAGGGAACAGGGGGCGCTACAATGAGCAGTTCTTC.

The V gene is TRBV29-1, the J gene TRBJ2-3; D ambiguous. The CDR3 has 11 residues. With 3 bases removed from V and 7 bases from J, the gap between germline ends came to 8 bases. Germline CDR1 SQVTM, CDR2 ANQGSEA. The CDR3 nucleotides read TGCAGCGTTGATGTAGGGAATACGCAGTATTTT. Translation gives CSVDVGNTQYF.

The V gene is TRBV18, the J gene TRBJ1-5, with 8 nucleotides matching TRBD1. After removal of 3 bases from V and 0 bases from J, the junction contained 7 bases not matched to a gene. The CDR3 totals 17 residues. Germline lookup yields CDR1 KGHSH and CDR2 LQKENI. Written as DNA, the CDR3 is TGTGCCAGCTCACCTCCAGGGGGCGGGTATAGCAATCAGCCCCAGCATTTT. This codes for CASSPPGGGYSNQPQHF.

The chain couples TRBV30 to TRBJ2-1; D is unclear. Germline assignment: CDR1 GTSNPN and CDR2 SVGIG (reference sequence). The V end lost 0 bases, the J end lost 7 bases, and 4 bases lay between the germline ends. The CDR3 runs 11 residues. CDR3 amino acids: CAWSVSNEQFF. As DNA, the CDR3 is TGTGCCTGGAGTGTGTCGAATGAGCAGTTCTTC.

This rearrangement joins TRBV29-1 to TRBJ2-3; the D gene is possibly TRBD2 (5 bases). The V end was cut by 8 bases, the J end by 4 bases, with 19 bases between. This CDR3 has 14 residues. Per the germline V gene, CDR1 is SQVTM and CDR2 is ANQGSEA. CDR3 in DNA: TGCAGCACCCGTGGGCGGGTTTCATCAGATACGCAGTATTTT. Encoded protein: CSTRGRVSSDTQYF.

This chain uses TRBV2 with TRBJ2-2; no clear D gene. Germline V gene data show CDR1 as SNHLY and CDR2 as FYNNEI. V was shortened by 6 bases and J by 6 bases, with 17 bases between the two germline ends. The length of the CDR3 is 15 residues. This CDR3 reads CASRREASGSGELFF. For the CDR3, the DNA is TGTGCCAGCAGGAGAGAGGCGTCAGGTTCCGGGGAGCTGTTTTTT.

In regard to this clone: It is unclear where the CDR3 begins or ends on the DNA, so no DNA is shown, and the CDR3 is as TCRdb lists it. The chain employs TRBV28 and TRBJ1-2; the table assigns TRBD1, which was not confirmed against the DNA. From germline, CDR1 is MDHEN and CDR2 SYDVKM. 14 amino acids form the CDR3, both terminal residues included. The CDR3 here is CASSSSWAGDGYTF.

This rearrangement joins TRBV4-3 to TRBJ2-2; 10 bases fit TRBD2. This CDR3 has 15 amino acids. The germline V gene has CDR1 LGHNA and CDR2 YSLEER. The J segment lost 4 bases and the V segment lost 2 bases, leaving 1 base of the junction unmatched. The CDR3 region is CASSQLAGVTGELFF. The DNA of the CDR3 is TGCGCCAGCAGCCAACTAGCGGGAGTCACCGGGGAGCTGTTTTTT.

The CDR3 DNA sequence: TGTGCCAGCGGAGGACTAGCGGGAGGCACAGATACGCAGTATTTT. It encodes CASGGLAGGTDTQYF. The chain links TRBV6-5 to TRBJ2-3; TRBD2 matches 13 bases. The junction had 3 bases not matched to a gene; V was cut back by 8 bases and J by 1 base. The germline CDR1 and CDR2 sequences are MNHEY and SVGAGI. This CDR3 is 15 amino acids long.

This clone was counted a few times. This rearrangement joins TRBV7-3 to TRBJ2-1; TRBD2 agrees at 10 bases. The germline V gene has CDR1 SGHTA and CDR2 FQGTGA. The CDR3 runs to 16 residues. After removal of 5 bases from V and 4 bases from J, the junction contained 8 bases not matched to a gene. CDR3 bases: TGTGCCAGCAGCCCGAGGGGACTAGCGACTTACAATGAGCAGTTCTTC. Its translation: CASSPRGLATYNEQFF.

This clone has just a few counts. The CDR3 loop reads CASSPERAGGYTF. The CDR3 coding sequence is TGTGCCAGCTCACCTGAACGAGCTGGCGGCTACACCTTC. This chain connects TRBV18 to TRBJ1-2; no reliable D call. Germline V gene sequence: CDR1 KGHSH, CDR2 LQKENI. The CDR3 contains 13 residues. The V end lost 3 bases, the J end lost 8 bases, and 13 bases lay between the germline ends.

The table lists this clone with a few counts. The chain links TRBV29-1 to TRBJ2-7; perhaps TRBD2 as D (5 bases). Germline V CDR1 and CDR2: SQVTM, ANQGSEA. With 8 bases removed from V and 0 bases from J, the gap between germline ends came to 11 bases. The CDR3 has 12 amino acids. CDR3: CSIKRDSYEQYF. The CDR3 nucleotides read TGCAGCATCAAGAGGGACTCCTACGAGCAGTACTTC.

This rearrangement joins TRBV28 to TRBJ2-7; D is unresolved. From germline, CDR1 is MDHEN and CDR2 SYDVKM. V dropped 4 bases and J dropped 2 bases, with 9 bases sitting between them. The CDR3 contains 13 residues. In DNA form, the CDR3 reads TGTGCCAGCAGTTACGGCTCAACCTACGAGCAGTACTTC. Residues: CASSYGSTYEQYF. The full variable domain, rest sourced from reference TRBV28 and TRBJ2-7, is DVKVTQSSRYLVKRTGEKVFLECVQDMDHENMFWYRQDPGLGLRLIYFSYDVKMKEKGDIPEGYSVSREKKERFSLILESASTNQTSMYLCASSYGSTYEQYFGPGTRLTVT.

The rearrangement joins TRBV5-1 to TRBJ2-2; no definite D call. This CDR3 has 14 residues. From germline, CDR1 is SGHRS and CDR2 YFSETQ. Trimming shortened V by 7 bases and J by 0 bases, and 10 bases separated the two germline ends. This CDR3 reads CASSGPSNTGELFF. CDR3 in DNA: TGCGCCAGCTCCGGTCCCTCGAACACCGGGGAGCTGTTTTTT.